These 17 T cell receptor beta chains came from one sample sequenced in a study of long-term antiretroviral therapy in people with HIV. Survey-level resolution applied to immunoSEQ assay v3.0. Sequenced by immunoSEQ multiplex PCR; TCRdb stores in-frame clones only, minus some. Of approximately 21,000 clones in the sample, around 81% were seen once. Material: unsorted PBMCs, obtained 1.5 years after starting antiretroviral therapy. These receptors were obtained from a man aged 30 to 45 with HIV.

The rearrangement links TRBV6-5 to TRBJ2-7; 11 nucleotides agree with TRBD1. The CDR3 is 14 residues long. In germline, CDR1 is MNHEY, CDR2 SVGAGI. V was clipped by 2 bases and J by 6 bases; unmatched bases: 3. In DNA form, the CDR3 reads TGTGCCAGCAGTTACGCCGGGACAGGGGGCGAGCAGTACTTC. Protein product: CASSYAGTGGEQYF.

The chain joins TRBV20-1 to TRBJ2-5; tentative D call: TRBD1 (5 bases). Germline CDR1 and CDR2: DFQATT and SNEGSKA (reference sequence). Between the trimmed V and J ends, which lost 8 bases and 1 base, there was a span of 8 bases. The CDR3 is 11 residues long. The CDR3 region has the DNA TGCAGTCAGGGAAGCCAAGAGACCCAGTACTTC. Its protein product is CSQGSQETQYF.

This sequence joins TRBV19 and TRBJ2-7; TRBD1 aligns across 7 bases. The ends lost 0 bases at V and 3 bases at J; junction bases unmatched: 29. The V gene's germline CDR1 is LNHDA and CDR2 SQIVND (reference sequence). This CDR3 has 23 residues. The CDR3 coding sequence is TGTGCCAGTAGTATAGATCTGGTGTCGATCGGGACAGAGTTAAAAAAGACTGACTACGAGCAGTACTTC. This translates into CASSIDLVSIGTELKKTDYEQYF.

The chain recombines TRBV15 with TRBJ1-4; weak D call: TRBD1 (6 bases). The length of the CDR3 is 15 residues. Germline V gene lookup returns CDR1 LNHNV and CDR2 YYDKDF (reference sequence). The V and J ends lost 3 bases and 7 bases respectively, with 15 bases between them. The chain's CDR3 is CATSRDNRDTEKLFF. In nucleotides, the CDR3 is TGTGCCACCAGCAGGGATAACAGGGATACTGAAAAACTGTTTTTT.

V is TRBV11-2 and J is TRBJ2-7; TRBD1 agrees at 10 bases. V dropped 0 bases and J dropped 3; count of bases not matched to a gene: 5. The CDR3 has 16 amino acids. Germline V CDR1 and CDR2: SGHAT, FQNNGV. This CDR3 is CASSLEWTGGDYEQYF. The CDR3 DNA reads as TGTGCCAGCAGCTTAGAATGGACAGGGGGTGACTACGAGCAGTACTTC.

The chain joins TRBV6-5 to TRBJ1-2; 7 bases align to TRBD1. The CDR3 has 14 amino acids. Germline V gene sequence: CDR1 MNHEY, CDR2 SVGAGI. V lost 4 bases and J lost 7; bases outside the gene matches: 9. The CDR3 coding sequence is TGTGCCAGCAGTTCGGGACAGATTGGGTCTGGCTACACCTTC. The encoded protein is CASSSGQIGSGYTF.

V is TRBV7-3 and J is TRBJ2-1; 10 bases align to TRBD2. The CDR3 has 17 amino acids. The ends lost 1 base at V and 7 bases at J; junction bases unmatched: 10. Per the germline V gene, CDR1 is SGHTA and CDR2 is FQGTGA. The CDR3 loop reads CASSLRGAGGRENEQFF. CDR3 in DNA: TGTGCCAGCAGCTTAAGAGGAGCGGGGGGGCGAGAAAATGAGCAGTTCTTC.

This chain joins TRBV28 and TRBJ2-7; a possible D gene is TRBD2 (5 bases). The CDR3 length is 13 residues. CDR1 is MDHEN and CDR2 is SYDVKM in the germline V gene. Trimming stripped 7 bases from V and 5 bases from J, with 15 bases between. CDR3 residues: CASTLSTRDEQYF. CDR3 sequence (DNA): TGTGCCAGCACCTTAAGTACTAGGGACGAGCAGTACTTC.

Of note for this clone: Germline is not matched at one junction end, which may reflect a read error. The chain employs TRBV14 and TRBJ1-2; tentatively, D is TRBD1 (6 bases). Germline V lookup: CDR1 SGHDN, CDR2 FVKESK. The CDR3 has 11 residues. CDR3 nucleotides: TGTGCCAGCAGCCCAAAGGACAGCACCCGCTTC. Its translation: CASSPKDSTRF.

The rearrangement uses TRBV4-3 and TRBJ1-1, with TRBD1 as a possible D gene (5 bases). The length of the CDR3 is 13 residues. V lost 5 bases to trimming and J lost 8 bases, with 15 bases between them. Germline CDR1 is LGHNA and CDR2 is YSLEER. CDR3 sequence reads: CASSKNQGPEAFF. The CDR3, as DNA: TGCGCCAGCAGCAAGAACCAGGGACCAGAAGCTTTCTTT.

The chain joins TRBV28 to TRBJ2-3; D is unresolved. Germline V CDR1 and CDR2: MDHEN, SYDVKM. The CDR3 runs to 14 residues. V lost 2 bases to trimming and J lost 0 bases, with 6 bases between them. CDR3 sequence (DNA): TGTGCCAGCAGTTTACCCAGGAGCACAGATACGCAGTATTTT. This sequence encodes CASSLPRSTDTQYF.

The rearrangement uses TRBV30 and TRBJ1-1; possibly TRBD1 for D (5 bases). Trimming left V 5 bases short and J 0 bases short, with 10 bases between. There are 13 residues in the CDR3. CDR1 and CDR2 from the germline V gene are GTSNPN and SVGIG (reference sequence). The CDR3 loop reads CAWEGTVNTEAFF. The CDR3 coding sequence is TGTGCCTGGGAAGGGACCGTGAACACTGAAGCTTTCTTT.

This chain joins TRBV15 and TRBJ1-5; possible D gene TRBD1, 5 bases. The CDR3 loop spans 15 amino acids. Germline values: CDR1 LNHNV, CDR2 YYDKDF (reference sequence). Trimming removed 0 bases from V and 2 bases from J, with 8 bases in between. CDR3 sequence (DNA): TGTGCCACCAGCAGAGACTTGGGGGGCAATCAGCCCCAGCATTTT. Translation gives CATSRDLGGNQPQHF.

The CDR3 sequence is CASSATTGTYPDTQYF. In DNA form, the CDR3 reads TGTGCCAGCAGTGCGACCACAGGGACGTATCCAGATACGCAGTATTTT. This sequence joins TRBV6-1 and TRBJ2-3; maybe TRBD1 (6 bases). V was pared by 4 bases and J by 4 bases, with 18 bases between. Germline V gives CDR1 MNHNS, CDR2 SASEGT. The length of the CDR3 is 16 residues.

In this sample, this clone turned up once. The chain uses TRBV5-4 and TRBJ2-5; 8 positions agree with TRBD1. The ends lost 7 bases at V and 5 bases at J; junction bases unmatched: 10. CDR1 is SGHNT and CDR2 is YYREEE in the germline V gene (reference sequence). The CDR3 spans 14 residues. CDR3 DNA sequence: TGTGCCAGCGGTCCGGGACAGGCAAAGGAGACCCAGTACTTC. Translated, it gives CASGPGQAKETQYF.

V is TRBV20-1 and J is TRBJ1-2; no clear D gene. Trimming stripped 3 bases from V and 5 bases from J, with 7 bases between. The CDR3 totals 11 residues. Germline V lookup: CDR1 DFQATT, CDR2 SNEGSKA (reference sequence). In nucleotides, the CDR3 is TGCAGTGCTAGTAGTGTTTATGGCTACACCTTC. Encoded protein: CSASSVYGYTF.

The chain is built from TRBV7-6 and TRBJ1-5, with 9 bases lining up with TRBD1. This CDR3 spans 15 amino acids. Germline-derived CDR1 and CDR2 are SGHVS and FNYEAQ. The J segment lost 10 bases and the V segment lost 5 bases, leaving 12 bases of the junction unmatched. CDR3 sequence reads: CASSITGGGSGPQHF. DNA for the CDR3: TGTGCCAGCAGCATCACAGGGGGCGGATCGGGCCCCCAGCATTTT.